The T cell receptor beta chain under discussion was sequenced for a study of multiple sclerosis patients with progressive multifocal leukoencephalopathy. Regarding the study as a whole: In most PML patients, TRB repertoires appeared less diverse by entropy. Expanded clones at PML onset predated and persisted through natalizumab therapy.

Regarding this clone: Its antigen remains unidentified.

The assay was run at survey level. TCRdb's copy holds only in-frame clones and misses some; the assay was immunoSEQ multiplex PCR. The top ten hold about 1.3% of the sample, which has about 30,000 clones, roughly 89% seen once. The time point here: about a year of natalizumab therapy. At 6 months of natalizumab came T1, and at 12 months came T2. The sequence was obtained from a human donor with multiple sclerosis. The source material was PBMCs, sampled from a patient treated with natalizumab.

The DNA for the CDR3 is TGTGCCAGTAGTATAATGAAAGGCTACGAGCAGTACTTC. Amino acids: CASSIMKGYEQYF. The chain is built from TRBV19 and TRBJ2-7, with no clear D. Trimming pared 2 bases from V and 3 bases from J, leaving 8 bases between. This CDR3 is 13 amino acids long. The germline CDR1 and CDR2 sequences are LNHDA and SQIVND (reference sequence).